These 3 T cell receptor beta chains originate from one sample sequenced in a study of T cell responses to AZD1222 COVID-19 vaccine. Measured with immunoSEQ multiplex PCR; TCRdb has only the in-frame clones, and not every one. The sample has under 200,000 clones, approximately 94% seen once; the top ten hold about 3.6%. Sequencing was performed on peripheral blood, taken 28 days after the second dose of the MenACWY control vaccine. The receptors derive from an adult who received the MenACWY meningococcal vaccine as a control.

CDR3: CASTTTGVAAFF. CDR3 sequence (DNA): TGTGCCAGCACTACAACAGGGGTGGCGGCTTTCTTT. The chain recombines TRBV28 with TRBJ1-1; 7 bases fit TRBD1. The trim removed 7 bases at V and 11 bases at J, leaving 10 bases unmatched. The germline V gene encodes CDR1 MDHEN and CDR2 SYDVKM. The CDR3 totals 12 residues.

This clone has only one observation. CDR3 bases: TGCGCCAGCAGCCAAGATCCCCGCGGAGGGGCTGAAAAACTGTTTTTT. This translates into CASSQDPRGGAEKLFF. The chain links TRBV4-1 to TRBJ1-4, with D tentatively TRBD1 (5 bases). V lost 0 bases to trimming and J lost 7 bases, with 15 bases between them. This CDR3 contains 16 residues. Germline CDR1 and CDR2: MGHRA and YSYEKL.

The rearrangement uses TRBV7-2 and TRBJ1-4; the match to TRBD1 covers 12 bases. The V gene end was trimmed by 0 bases and the J gene end by 7 bases; junction bases not matched to a gene: 9. The germline gives CDR1 SGHTA, CDR2 FQGNSA. The CDR3 sequence is 18 residues long. The CDR3 sequence is CASSLAGPGTGGGEKLFF. The DNA of the CDR3 is TGTGCCAGCAGCTTAGCTGGGCCGGGGACAGGGGGCGGTGAAAAACTGTTTTTT. The full variable domain, its missing parts supplied by reference TRBV7-2 and TRBJ1-4, is GAGVSQSPSNKVTEKGKDVELRCDPISGHTALYWYRQSLGQGLEFLIYFQGNSAPDKSGLPSDRFSAERTGGSVSTLTIQRTQQEDSAVYLCASSLAGPGTGGGEKLFFGSGTQLSVL.